This TCR beta chain was profiled in a study of tumor-infiltrating lymphocytes in primary liver carcinoma. With respect to this clonotype: The conserved phenylalanine or tryptophan is not found at the CDR3 terminus, so this likely reflects a read error.

The CDR3 runs to 13 residues. CDR1 GTSNPN and CDR2 SVGIG come from the germline V gene (reference sequence). Total RNA and DNA came together from roughly 20-30 mg of bulk tissue without cell sorting. The researchers produced TCR beta cDNA from roughly 500 ng total RNA with a constant-region primer. Three nested multiplex PCR rounds, a slightly modified ARM-PCR, produced the libraries for TCR beta. The first two PCR rounds used TRBV1-TRBV30 forward primers with a C-beta reverse primer, about 10 cycles each. TCRdb reprocessed the multiplex PCR reads with MiXCR, giving one entry per CDR3 protein. The sample records tens of thousands of distinct CDR3 sequences, around 72% being singletons.

The source material was liver tumor tissue from sampling region 2. Specified subset: tumor region T2, inferior pole. The clonotype comes from a man aged 35 to 55 with primary liver carcinoma and hepatitis B virus infection. The chain couples TRBV30 to TRBJ2-1; no clear D gene. In nucleotides, the CDR3 is TGTGCATGGAGTCCCAGCGTGAATAGTGAGCAGTTCTCC. Encoded protein: CAWSPSVNSEQFS.